The 9 T cell receptor beta chains listed next were all sequenced from one sample in a study of blood T cell repertoires in COVID-19. TCRdb's copy holds only in-frame clones and misses some; the assay was immunoSEQ multiplex PCR. The sample shows about 340,000 clones, 85% to 90% of them seen only once. Sequencing used peripheral blood. The source of these receptors is a woman aged 70-85 years with COVID-19, enrolled during active disease.

This clone was picked up one time. The V call is TRBV24-1, the J call TRBJ1-2; 11 nucleotides line up with TRBD1. The CDR3 totals 16 residues. The trim removed 0 bases at V and 6 bases at J, leaving 5 bases unmatched. Per the germline V gene, CDR1 is KGHDR and CDR2 is SFDVKD. The CDR3 nucleotides are TGTGCCACCAGTGATTTGGGGGACAGGGGGAAAGATGGCTACACCTTC. This codes for CATSDLGDRGKDGYTF.

The chain couples TRBV7-9 to TRBJ2-1, with 11 bases matching TRBD1. CDR3 length: 15 residues. Unmatched junction bases numbered 4, after V lost 5 bases and J lost 4 bases. Germline loops: CDR1 SEHNR, CDR2 FQNEAQ (reference sequence). This CDR3 reads CASSPRDRGYNEQFF. The CDR3 nucleotides are TGTGCCAGCAGCCCTCGGGACAGGGGGTACAATGAGCAGTTCTTC.

The chain joins TRBV7-8 to TRBJ1-2; D is undetermined. The V and J ends lost 1 base and 3 bases respectively, with 9 bases between them. Germline V gives CDR1 SGHVS, CDR2 FQNEAQ. CDR3 length: 14 residues. CDR3 loop: CASSLVLRDYGYTF. DNA of the CDR3: TGTGCCAGCAGCTTAGTACTCCGAGACTATGGCTACACCTTC.

The genes are TRBV29-1 and TRBJ1-1; no definite D call. This CDR3 is 13 amino acids long. The germline CDR1 and CDR2 sequences are SQVTM and ANQGSEA. V was clipped by 2 bases and J by 2 bases, with 9 bases between them. DNA for the CDR3: TGCAGCGTTGAAAATCGGGTAAACACTGAAGCTTTCTTT. Amino acid sequence: CSVENRVNTEAFF.

Concerning this clone itself: Other DNA sequences of this sample code for an identical CDR3. The chain carries TRBV7-9 and TRBJ2-7, with D possibly TRBD1 on 6 matching bases. Germline CDR1 SEHNR, CDR2 FQNEAQ (reference sequence). The CDR3 is 12 residues long. V lost 6 bases and J lost 4, with 10 bases in between. In nucleotides, the CDR3 is TGTGCCAGCAGTCTACAGGGTTACGAGCAGTACTTC. The encoded protein is CASSLQGYEQYF.

This clone turned up a few times. This chain links TRBV4-3 with TRBJ1-2, with TRBD1 matching over 10 bases. V lost 4 bases, J lost 8 bases, and 10 bases stayed unmatched. The germline V gene encodes CDR1 LGHNA and CDR2 YSLEER. This CDR3 comprises 15 residues. The CDR3 region is CASSPRQGAPQGYTF. The CDR3 DNA reads as TGCGCCAGCAGCCCGCGACAGGGGGCGCCCCAAGGCTACACCTTC.

The chain is built from TRBV6-5 and TRBJ2-5; TRBD1 matches at 9 bases. Trimming took 1 base from V and 1 from J; bases not matched to a gene: 4. The germline CDR1 and CDR2 sequences are MNHEY and SVGAGI. The CDR3 loop spans 16 amino acids. DNA of the CDR3: TGTGCCAGCAGTTACTTCGGACAGGGGTTCCAAGAGACCCAGTACTTC. Translation: CASSYFGQGFQETQYF.

This clone was found a few times. V usage is TRBV5-6 and J usage is TRBJ2-7; a weak D match, TRBD2 (5 bases). The ends were cut back, 2 bases at V and 2 bases at J, with 11 bases in the middle. Germline loops: CDR1 SGHDT, CDR2 YYEEEE. The CDR3 length is 14 residues. CDR3: CASSLGGPTYEQYF. Written as DNA, the CDR3 is TGTGCCAGCAGCTTAGGAGGCCCTACCTACGAGCAGTACTTC.

The rearrangement uses TRBV10-3 and TRBJ1-2; TRBD1 agrees at 8 bases. V dropped 3 bases and J dropped 8; count of bases not matched to a gene: 5. Germline values: CDR1 ENHRY, CDR2 SYGVKD. The CDR3 sequence is 13 residues long. DNA of the CDR3: TGTGCCATCAGTGATCGGACAGGGTACGGCTACACCTTC. This translates into CAISDRTGYGYTF.